The source of this T cell receptor (beta chain) is a study of CD8 T cells in Susac syndrome. The authors reverse transcribed about 0.5 to 1 ug RNA with random hexamers. It was immunoSEQ multiplex PCR that amplified TCR beta CDR3 across 54 Vbeta and 13 Jbeta. Each CDR3 protein is one row after TCRdb ran MiXCR on the immunoSEQ multiplex PCR reads. The profile covers 200,000 to 300,000 distinct CDR3 sequences, with 96% appearing a single time and around 0.1% taken by the ten largest. With 7 bases clipped from V and 2 bases from J, the junction kept 7 bases outside the gene matches. The CDR3 consists of 14 residues. Germline V gene lookup returns CDR1 SQVTM and CDR2 ANQGSEA.

The material sequenced was CD4+ T cells from PBMCs. This TCR derives from a human donor with Susac syndrome. The gene calls are TRBV29-1 and TRBJ2-7; 11 bases are shared with TRBD2. The CDR3 protein is CSGLSGRDTYEQYF. The DNA for the CDR3 is TGCAGCGGACTTAGCGGGAGGGACACCTACGAGCAGTACTTC.